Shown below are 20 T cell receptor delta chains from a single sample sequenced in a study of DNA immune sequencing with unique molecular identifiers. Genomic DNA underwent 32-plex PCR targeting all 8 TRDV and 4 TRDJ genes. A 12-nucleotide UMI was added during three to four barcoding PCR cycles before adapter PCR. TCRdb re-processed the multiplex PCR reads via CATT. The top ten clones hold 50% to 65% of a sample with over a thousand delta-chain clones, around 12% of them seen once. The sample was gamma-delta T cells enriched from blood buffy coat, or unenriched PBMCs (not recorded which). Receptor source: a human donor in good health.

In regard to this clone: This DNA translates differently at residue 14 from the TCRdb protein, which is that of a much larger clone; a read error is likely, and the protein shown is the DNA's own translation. The CDR3 DNA is TGTGCCTGTGACTCCCTCCTGGGGGCTCCCAACACCGATAACCTCATCTTT. It specifies CACDSLLGAPNTDNLIF. J is TRDJ1 and V is TRDV2; TRDD3 agrees at 7 bases. This CDR3 region has 17 residues. In germline, CDR1 is GEAIGNYY, CDR2 EKD.

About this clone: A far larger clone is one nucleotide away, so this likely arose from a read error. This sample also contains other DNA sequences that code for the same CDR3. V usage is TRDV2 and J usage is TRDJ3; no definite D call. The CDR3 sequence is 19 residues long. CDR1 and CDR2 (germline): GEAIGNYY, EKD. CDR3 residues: CACDQIKEEPSWDTRQMFF. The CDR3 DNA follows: TGTGCTTGTGACCAAATCAAGGAGGAGCCCTCCTGGGACACCCGACAGATGTTTTTC.

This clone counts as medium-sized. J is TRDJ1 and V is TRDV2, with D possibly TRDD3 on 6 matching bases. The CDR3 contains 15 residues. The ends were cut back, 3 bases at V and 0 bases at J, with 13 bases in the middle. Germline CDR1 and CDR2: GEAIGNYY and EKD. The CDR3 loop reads CACDPWGLDTDKLIF. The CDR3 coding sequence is TGTGCCTGTGACCCCTGGGGTCTAGACACCGATAAACTCATCTTT.

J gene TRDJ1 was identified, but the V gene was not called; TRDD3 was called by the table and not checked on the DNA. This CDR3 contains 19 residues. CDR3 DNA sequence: TGTGCTCTTGGGCCCCCCCCTATCGATTGGGGGATACGTGGCGATAAACTCATCTTT. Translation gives CALGPPPIDWGIRGDKLIF.

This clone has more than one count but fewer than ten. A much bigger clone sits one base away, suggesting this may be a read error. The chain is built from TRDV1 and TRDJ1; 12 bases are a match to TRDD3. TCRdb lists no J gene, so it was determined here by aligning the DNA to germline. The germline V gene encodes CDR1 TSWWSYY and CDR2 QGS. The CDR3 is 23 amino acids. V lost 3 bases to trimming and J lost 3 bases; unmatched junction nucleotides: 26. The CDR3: CALGETYAAFPWGLGDTSDKLIF. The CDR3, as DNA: TGTGCTCTTGGGGAGACCTATGCGGCCTTCCCTTGGGGCCTGGGGGATACGTCCGATAAACTCATCTTT.

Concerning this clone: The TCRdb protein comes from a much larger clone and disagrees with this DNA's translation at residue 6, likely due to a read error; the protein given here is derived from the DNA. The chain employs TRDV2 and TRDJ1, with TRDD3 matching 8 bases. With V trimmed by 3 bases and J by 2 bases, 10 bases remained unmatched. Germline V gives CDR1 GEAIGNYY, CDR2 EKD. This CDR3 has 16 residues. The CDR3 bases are TGTGCCTGTGACTCGATACTGGGGGCCAAAACCGATAAACTCATCTTT. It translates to CACDSILGAKTDKLIF.

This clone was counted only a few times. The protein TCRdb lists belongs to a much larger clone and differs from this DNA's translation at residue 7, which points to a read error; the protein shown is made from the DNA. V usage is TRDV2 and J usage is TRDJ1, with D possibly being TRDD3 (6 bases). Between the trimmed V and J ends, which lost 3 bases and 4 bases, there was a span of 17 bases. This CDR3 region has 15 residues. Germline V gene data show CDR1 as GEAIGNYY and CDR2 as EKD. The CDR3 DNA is TGTGCCTGTGACCTACTGTGGGATAGGGGCGATAAACTCATCTTT. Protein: CACDLLWDRGDKLIF.

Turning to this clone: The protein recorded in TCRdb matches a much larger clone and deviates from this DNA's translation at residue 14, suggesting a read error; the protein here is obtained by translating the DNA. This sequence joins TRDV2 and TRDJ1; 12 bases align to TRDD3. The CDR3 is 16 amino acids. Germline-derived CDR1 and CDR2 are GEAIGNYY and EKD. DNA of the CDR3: TGTGCCTGTGACAAGCTGGGGGATACGCAGGCCGATAAAGTCATCTTT. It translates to CACDKLGDTQADKVIF.

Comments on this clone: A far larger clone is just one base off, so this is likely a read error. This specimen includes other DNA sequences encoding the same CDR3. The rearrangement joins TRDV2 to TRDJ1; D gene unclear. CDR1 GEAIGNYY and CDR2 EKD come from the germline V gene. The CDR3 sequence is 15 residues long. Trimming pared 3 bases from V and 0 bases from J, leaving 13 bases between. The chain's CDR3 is CACDLLGTDTDKLIF. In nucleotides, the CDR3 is TGTGCCTGTGACCTACTTGGGACAGACACCGATAAACTCATCTTT.

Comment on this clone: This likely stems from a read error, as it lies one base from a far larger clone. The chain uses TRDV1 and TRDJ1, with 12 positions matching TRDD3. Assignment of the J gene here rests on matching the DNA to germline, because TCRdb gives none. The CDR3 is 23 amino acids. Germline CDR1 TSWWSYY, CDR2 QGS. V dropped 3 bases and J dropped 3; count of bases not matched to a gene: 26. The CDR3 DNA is TGTGCTCTTGGGGAGCCCTTTGCGGCCTTCCCTTGGGGCCTGGGGGATACGTCCGATAAACTCATCTTT. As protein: CALGEPFAAFPWGLGDTSDKLIF.

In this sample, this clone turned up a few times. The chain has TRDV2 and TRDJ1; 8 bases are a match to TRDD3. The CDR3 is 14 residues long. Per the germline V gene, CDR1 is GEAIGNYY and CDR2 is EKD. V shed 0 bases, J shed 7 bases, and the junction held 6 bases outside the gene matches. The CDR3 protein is CACDTLGDRTKLIF. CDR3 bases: TGTGCCTGTGACACCCTGGGGGACCGGACTAAACTCATCTTT.

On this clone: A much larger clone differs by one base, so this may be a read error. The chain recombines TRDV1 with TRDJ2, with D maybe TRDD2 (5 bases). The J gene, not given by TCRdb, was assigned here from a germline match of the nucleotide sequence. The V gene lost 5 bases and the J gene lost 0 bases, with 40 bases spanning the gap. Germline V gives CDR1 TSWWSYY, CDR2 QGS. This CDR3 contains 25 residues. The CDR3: CALGNSCYRYDLEFAFKPLTAQLFF. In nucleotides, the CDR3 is TGTGCTCTTGGGAATTCCTGTTACCGGTACGACCTCGAATTCGCCTTCAAACCTTTGACAGCACAACTCTTCTTT.

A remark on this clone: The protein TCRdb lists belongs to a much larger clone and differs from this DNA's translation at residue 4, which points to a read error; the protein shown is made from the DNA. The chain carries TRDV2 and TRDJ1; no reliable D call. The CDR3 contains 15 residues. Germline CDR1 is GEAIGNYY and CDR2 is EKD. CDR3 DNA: TGTGCCTGTGCCACCGTAGGGAGTTACACCGATAAACTCATCTTT. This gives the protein CACATVGSYTDKLIF.

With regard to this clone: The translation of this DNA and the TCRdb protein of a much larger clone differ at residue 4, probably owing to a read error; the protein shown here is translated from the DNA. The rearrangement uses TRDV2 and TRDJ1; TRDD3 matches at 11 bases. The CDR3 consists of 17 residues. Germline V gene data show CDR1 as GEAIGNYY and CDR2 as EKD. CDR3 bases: TGTGCCTGTTACACCGTTGGGGGATACGCTGGGACCGATAAACTCATCTTT. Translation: CACYTVGGYAGTDKLIF.

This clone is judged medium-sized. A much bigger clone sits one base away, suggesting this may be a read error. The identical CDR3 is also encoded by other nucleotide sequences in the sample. The CDR3 DNA follows: TGTGCCTGCGACACTCTACTGGGGAGCTCCTGGGACACCCGACAGATGTTTTTC. This encodes CACDTLLGSSWDTRQMFF. The genes are TRDV2 and TRDJ3; 7 bases agree with TRDD3. This CDR3 is built from 18 residues. The V gene's germline CDR1 is GEAIGNYY and CDR2 EKD.

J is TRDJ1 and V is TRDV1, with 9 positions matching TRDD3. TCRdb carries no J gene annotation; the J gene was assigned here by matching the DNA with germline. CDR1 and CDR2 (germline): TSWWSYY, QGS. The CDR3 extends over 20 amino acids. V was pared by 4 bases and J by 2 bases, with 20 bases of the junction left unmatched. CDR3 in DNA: TGTGCTCTTGGGGCCGGGGTATCTTCCTGGGGGATCCCTTTTACCGATAAACTCATCTTT. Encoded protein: CALGAGVSSWGIPFTDKLIF.

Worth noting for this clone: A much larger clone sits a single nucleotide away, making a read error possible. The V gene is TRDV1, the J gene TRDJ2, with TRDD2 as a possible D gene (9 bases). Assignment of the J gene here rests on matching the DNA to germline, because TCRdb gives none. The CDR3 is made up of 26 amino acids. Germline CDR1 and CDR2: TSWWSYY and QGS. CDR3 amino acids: CALGDKGPSYREVLGVTGTLSAQLFF. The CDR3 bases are TGTGCTCTTGGGGATAAGGGGCCTTCCTACCGTGAGGTACTGGGGGTCACGGGGACTTTGTCAGCACAACTCTTCTTT.

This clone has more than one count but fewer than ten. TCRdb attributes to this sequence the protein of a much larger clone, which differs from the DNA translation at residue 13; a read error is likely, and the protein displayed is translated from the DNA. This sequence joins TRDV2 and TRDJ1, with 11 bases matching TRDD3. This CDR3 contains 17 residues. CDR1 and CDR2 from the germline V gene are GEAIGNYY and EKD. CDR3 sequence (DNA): TGTGCCTGTGACACCGTTGGGGGATACGCTGGGACCGTTAAACTCATCTTT. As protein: CACDTVGGYAGTVKLIF.

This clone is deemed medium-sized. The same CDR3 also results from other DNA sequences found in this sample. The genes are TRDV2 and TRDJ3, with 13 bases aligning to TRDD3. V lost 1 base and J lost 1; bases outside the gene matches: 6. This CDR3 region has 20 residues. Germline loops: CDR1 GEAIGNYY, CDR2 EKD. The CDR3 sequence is CACDTVLGDTLSWDTRQMFF. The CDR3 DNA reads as TGTGCCTGTGACACAGTACTGGGGGATACGCTATCCTGGGACACCCGACAGATGTTTTTC.

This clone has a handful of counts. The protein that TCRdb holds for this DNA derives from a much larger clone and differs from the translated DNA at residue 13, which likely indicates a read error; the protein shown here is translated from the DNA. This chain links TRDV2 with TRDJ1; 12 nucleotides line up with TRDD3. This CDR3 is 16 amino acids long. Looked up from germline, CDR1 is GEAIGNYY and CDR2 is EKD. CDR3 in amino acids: CACDKLGDTQADNLIF. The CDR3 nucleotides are TGTGCCTGTGACAAGCTGGGGGATACGCAGGCCGATAATCTCATCTTT.